This TCR beta chain was found in a study of control samples from healthy donors and cancer patients. The CDR3 is 15 amino acids. J was trimmed by 8 bases and V by 1 base; bases with no gene match: 8. Germline V gene data show CDR1 as SGHAT and CDR2 as FQNNGV. Generated by immunoSEQ multiplex PCR, the TCRdb table keeps only in-frame clones and is missing some. The sample includes roughly 170,000 clones, more than 85% seen only once; the top ten take 2% to 2.5%. The specimen was blood. This receptor was taken from a woman in her 40s in good health. The J gene is TRBJ2-1, the V gene TRBV11-2, with 7 bases lining up with TRBD1. The CDR3 nucleotides read TGTGCCAGCAGCTTAGTGAGGGTAGGGGGCGATGAGCAGTTCTTC. Residues: CASSLVRVGGDEQFF.